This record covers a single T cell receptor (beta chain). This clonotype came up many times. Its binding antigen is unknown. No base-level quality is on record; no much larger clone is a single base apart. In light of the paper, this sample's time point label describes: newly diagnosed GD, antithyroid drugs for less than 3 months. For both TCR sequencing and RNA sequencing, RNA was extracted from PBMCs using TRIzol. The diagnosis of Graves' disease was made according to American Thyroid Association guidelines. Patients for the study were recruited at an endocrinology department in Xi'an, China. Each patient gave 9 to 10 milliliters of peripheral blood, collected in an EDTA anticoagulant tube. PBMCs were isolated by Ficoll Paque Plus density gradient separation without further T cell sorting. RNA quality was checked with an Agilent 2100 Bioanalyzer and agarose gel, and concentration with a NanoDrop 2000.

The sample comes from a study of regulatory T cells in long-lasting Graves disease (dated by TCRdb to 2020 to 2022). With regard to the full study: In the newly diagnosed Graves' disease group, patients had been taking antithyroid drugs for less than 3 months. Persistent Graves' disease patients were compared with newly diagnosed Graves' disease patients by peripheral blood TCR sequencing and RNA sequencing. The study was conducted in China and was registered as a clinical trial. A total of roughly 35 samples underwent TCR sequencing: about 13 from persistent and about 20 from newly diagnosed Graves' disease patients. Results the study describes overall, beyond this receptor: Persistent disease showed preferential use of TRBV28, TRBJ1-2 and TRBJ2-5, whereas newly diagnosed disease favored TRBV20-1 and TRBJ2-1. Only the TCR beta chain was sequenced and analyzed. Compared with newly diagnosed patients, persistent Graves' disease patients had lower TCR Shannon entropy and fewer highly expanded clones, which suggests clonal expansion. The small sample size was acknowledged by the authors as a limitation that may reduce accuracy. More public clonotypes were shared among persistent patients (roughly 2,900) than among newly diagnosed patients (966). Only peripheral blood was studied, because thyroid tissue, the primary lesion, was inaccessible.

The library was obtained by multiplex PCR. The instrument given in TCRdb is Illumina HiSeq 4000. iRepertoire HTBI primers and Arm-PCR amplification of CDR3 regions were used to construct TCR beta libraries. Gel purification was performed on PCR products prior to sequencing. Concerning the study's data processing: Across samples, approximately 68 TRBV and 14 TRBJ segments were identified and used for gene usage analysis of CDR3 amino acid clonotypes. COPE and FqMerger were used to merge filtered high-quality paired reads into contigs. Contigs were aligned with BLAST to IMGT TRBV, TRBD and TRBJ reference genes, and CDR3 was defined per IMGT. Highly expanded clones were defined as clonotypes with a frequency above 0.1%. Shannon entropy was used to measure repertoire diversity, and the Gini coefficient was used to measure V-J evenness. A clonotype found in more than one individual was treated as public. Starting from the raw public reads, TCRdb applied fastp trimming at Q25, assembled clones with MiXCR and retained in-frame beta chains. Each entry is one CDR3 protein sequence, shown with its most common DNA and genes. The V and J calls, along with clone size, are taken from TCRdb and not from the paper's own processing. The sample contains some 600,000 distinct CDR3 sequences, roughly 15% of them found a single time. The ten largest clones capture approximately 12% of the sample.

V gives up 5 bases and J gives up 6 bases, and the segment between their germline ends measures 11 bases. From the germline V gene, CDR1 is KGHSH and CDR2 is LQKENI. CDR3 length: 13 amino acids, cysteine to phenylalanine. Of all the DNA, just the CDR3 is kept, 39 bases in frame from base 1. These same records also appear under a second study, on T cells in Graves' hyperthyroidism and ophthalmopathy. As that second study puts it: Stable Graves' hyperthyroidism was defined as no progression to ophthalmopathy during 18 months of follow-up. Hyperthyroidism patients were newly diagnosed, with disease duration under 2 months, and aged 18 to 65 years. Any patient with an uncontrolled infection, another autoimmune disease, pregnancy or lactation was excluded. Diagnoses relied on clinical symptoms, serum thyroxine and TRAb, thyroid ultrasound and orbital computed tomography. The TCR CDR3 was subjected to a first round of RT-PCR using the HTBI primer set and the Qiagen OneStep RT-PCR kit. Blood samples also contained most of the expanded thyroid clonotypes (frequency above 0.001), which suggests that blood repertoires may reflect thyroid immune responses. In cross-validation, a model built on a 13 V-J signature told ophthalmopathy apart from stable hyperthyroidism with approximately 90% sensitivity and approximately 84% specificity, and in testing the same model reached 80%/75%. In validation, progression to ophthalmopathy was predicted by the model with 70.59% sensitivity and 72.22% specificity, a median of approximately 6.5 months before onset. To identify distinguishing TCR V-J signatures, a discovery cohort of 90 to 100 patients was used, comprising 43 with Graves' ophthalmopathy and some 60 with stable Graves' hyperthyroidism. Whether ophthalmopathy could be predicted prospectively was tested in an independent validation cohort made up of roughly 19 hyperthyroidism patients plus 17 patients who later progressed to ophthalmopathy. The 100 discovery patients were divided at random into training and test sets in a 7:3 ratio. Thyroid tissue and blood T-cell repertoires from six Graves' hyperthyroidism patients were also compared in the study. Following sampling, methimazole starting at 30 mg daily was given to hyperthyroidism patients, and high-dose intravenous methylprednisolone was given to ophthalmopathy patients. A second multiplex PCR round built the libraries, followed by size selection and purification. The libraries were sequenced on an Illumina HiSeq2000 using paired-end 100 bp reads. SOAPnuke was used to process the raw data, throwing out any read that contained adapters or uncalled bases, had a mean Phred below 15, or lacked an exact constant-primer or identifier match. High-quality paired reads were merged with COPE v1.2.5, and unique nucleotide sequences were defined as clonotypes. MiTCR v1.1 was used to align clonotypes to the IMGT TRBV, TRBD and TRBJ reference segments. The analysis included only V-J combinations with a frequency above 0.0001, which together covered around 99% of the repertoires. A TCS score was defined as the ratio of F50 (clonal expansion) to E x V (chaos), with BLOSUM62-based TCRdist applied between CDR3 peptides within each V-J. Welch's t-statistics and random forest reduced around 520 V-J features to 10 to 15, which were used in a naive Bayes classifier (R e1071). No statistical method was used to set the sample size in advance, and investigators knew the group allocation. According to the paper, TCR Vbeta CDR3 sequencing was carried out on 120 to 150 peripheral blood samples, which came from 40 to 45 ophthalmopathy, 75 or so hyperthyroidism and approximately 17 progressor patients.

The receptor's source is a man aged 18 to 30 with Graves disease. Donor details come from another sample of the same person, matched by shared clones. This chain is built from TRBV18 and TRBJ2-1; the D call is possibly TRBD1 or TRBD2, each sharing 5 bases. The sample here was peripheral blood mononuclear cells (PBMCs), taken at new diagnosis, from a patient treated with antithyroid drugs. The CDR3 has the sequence CASSTRGVNEQFF. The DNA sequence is TGTGCCAGCTCAACACGGGGCGTCAATGAGCAGTTCTTC.